This T cell receptor beta chain was retrieved from a study of blood T cells in healthy people across ages (dated by TCRdb to the mid-2010s). The study in broad terms: In model experiments, template switching captured about one uniquely barcoded TCR beta cDNA molecule for every two T cells. To track age-related changes in TCR beta repertoire diversity, the study relied on deep sequencing normalized with unique cDNA molecular identifiers. Four age groups were formed from the donors: young (average 16 years), middle-aged (around 40), aged (over 55) and long-lived (82). Using the same blood draw, the study looked at two additional independent replicas of 1 million unique cDNA reads for two donors, one aged 18 to 30 and the other aged 80 or older.

This clonotype has at least ten counts. Which antigen it targets is not known. Base qualities are missing; no much larger clone stands one base away. Study-wide conclusions, independent of this receptor: Total diversity estimates from one million sequenced T cells were considered lower bounds and underestimates. The CMV infection status of donors was not known, potentially confounding age-related changes in expanded clonotypes. Compared with the aged group, more naive CD4+ T cells, fewer expanded clones and increased TCR diversity were shown by the long-lived group, suggesting age selection. Observed TCR beta diversity per million T cells fell roughly linearly with age, and a significant reduction was already apparent by age about 36. Conclusive comparison of naive and antigen-experienced compartments was prevented by the profiling of bulk unsorted PBMCs. The percentage of naive T cells measured by flow cytometry correlated strongly with observed TCR beta diversity.

Library preparation employed 5' RACE. Sequencing was carried out with an Illumina HiSeq 2500. A second PCR of 7 to 11 cycles was run with a J-beta primer mix and a sample-barcoded 5' primer. A template-switch 5' adaptor carrying 12 random nucleotides introduced a unique molecular identifier onto each TCR beta cDNA molecule. Each sample yielded at least 3 million CDR3-containing paired-end reads. First-strand cDNA synthesis was performed from all RNA using the Mint cDNA synthesis kit, with priming by a TRBC-specific oligonucleotide. All cDNA was treated with uracil-DNA glycosylase and then went through a first 18-cycle PCR with the universal primers M1SS and BC2_uni_R. In the source study's methods: Normalization of each sample was performed by random selection of 1 million high-quality reads, each carrying a distinct molecular identifier. Instead of being binned into consensus sequences, reads with shared molecular identifiers were discarded. CDR3 identification, clonotype clustering and error correction used MiTCR with a Q25 quality threshold and the strictest error-elimination algorithm. A nonparametric unseen species model with Euler transformation was used to estimate a lower bound on total TCR beta diversity. Through fastp at Q25 and MiXCR, TCRdb rebuilt clones from the public reads, retaining in-frame beta chains. A single entry per CDR3 protein holds the most common genes and DNA from its merged rows. The V and J calls here are based on TCRdb, not the publication. Within this sample are hundreds of thousands of distinct CDR3 sequences, with about 27% of them counted one time only. Together, the top ten hold over 3.5% of the sample.

Systemically healthy Caucasian individuals from Russia, some 40 in total and aged about 6 to 90 years, were included as donors. Each donor gave 8 to 10 milliliters of peripheral blood, collected into EDTA-treated Vacutainer tubes. Ficoll-Paque density-gradient centrifugation was used to isolate PBMCs, with at least 6.5 million obtained per sample. Total RNA, at least 6 micrograms per sample, was extracted from PBMCs with Trizol reagent. The percentages of naive CD45RAhigh/CD27high T cells were determined by flow cytometry on a PBMC aliquot from every donor. Trimming costs V 1 base and J 2 bases, and their ends lie 5 bases apart. Its CDR3 holds 13 amino acids, cysteine through phenylalanine. Here the CDR3 DNA is all that survives: 39 bases in frame from base 1. CDR1 and CDR2 are drawn from the germline V gene (reference sequence): LGHDT, YNNKEL. This sample also belongs to another study, concerning T cells of mothers and their children. As the second paper documents: Donors were nine systemically healthy Caucasian individuals: three mothers and their six children. cDNA synthesis consumed the entire amount of extracted RNA, loaded at approximately 1.4 ug RNA in each 15 ul reaction. Sample barcodes and 2-4 random nucleotides were added via the M1S primer in the second PCR. More than 8 million TCR beta CDR3 reads were obtained from each mother, and some 3.3 million reads were obtained from each child. In both related and unrelated pairs, thymic selection shapes the output of TCR recombination in a similar way, with inherited differences having only a minor effect. Normalized repertoire overlap was always found to be slightly, but never significantly, higher in related mother-child pairs than in unrelated mother-child pairs. No persistent microchimeric T cell clones were detected, at a sensitivity of roughly 100 clones per million clonotypes. To look for features that set related mother-child pairs apart from unrelated individuals, the researchers ran deep NGS to compare the TCR beta repertoires of mothers and children. Mothers averaged around 40 +/- 4 years of age and children averaged around 10 +/- 4 years. After adapter ligation was performed with NEBNext reagents, the libraries were sequenced on an Illumina HiSeq 2000 with 100+100 nt paired-end reads. To avoid cross-contamination, the mother libraries and the child libraries were prepared a month apart and sequenced in separate runs. Between about 500,000 and 2,100,000 distinct TCR beta clonotypes were identified per donor. Naive TCR beta clonotypes were estimated from low-frequency clonotypes matched to each donor's FACS-determined naive share, without sorting.

The rearrangement combines TRBV3-1 with TRBJ2-5; a tentative D call is TRBD1 (5 bases match). The source material was blood. The TCR originated in a boy aged 2-15 years in good health. CDR3 region: CASSQGQQETQYF. The DNA reads as follows: TGTGCCAGCAGCCAAGGACAGCAAGAGACCCAGTACTTC.